The present TCR beta chain was sequenced within a study of cytomegalovirus exposure and HLA in healthy donors. The CDR3 is made up of 18 amino acids. The V gene lost 0 bases and the J gene lost 8 bases, with 23 bases spanning the gap. Germline CDR1 SGHTS, CDR2 YDEGEE. PCR employed 60 Vbeta and 13 Jbeta primers. Using immunoSEQ multiplex PCR, the repertoire was profiled, and TCRdb retains in-frame clones only, with some absent. The table has almost 200,000 clones, 79% seen once; the top ten hold nearly 4.5%. Source material: PBMCs. V usage is TRBV5-8 and J usage is TRBJ1-4, with D perhaps TRBD1 (6 bases). The clonotype originates from a woman in her thirties in good health and CMV-seropositive. This CDR3 reads CASSLGAGQPATAEKLFF. CDR3 nucleotides: TGTGCCAGCAGCTTGGGTGCTGGACAGCCCGCCACCGCCGAAAAACTGTTTTTT. The variable domain in full, with the rest retrieved from reference TRBV5-8 and TRBJ1-4, is EAGVTQSPTHLIKTRGQQATLRCSPISGHTSVYWYQQALGLGLQFLLWYDEGEERNRGNFPPRFSGRQFPNYSSELNVNALELEDSALYLCASSLGAGQPATAEKLFFGSGTQLSVL.